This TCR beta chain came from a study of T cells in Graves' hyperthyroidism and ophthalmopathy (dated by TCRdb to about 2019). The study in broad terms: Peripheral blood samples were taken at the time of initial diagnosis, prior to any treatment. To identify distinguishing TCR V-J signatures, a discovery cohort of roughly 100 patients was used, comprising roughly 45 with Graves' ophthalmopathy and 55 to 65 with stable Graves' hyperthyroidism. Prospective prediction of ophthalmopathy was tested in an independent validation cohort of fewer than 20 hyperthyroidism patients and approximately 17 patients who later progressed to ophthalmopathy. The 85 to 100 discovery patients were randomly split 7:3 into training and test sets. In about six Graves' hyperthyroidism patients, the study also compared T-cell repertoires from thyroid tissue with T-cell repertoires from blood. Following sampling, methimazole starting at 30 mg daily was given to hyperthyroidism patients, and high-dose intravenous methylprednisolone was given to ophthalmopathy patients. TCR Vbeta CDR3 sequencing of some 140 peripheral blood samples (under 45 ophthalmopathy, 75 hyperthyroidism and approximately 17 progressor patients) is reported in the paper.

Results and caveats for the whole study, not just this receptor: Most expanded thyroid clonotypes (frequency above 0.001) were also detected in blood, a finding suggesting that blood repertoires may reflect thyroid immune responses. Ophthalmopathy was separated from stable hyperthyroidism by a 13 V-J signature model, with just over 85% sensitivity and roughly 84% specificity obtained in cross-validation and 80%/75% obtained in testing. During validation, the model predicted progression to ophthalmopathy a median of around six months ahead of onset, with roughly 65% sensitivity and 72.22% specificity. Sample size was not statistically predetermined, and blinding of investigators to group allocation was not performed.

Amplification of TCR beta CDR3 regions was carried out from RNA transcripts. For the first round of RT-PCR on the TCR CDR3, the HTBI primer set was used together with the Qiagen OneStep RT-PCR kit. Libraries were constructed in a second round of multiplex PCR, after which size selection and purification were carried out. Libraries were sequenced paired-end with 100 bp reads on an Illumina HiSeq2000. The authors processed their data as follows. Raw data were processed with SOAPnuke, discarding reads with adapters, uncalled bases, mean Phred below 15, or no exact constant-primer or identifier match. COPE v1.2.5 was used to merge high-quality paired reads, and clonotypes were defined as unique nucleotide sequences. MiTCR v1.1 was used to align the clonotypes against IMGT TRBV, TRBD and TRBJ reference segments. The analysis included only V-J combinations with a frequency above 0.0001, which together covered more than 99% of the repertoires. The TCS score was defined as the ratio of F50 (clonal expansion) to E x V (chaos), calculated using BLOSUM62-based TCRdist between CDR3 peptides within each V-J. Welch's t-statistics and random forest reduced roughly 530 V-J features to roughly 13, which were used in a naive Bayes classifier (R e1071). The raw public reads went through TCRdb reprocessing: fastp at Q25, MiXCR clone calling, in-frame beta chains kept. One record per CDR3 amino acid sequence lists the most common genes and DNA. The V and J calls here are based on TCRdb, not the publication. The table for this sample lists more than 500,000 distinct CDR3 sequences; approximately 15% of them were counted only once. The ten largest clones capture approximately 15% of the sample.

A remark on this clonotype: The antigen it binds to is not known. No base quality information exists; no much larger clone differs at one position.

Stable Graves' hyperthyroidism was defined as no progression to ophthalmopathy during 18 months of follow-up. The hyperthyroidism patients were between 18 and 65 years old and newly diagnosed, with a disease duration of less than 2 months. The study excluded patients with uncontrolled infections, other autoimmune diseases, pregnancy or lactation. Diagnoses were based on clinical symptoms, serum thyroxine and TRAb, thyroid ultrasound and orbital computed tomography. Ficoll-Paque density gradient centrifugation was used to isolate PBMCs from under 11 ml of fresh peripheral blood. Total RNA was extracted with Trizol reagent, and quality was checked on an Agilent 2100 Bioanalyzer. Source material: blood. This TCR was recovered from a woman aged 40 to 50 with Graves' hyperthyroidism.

DNA sequence: TGCGCCAGCAGCTTGGCACAGGGGCTCTATGGCTACACCTTC. Its translation reads: CASSLAQGLYGYTF. The chain joins TRBV5-1 to TRBJ1-2; a stretch of 7 junction bases matches TRBD1. The CDR1 and CDR2 encoded by the germline V gene are SGHRS and YFSETQ. The germline V and J ends show losses of 0 bases and 4 bases respectively, and no gene match explains 3 bases of the junction. The CDR3 spans 14 residues, from the cysteine through the phenylalanine. Solely the CDR3 DNA is kept, with 42 bases framed from the first base. The entire variable domain, with the stretches around the CDR3 drawn from the reference TRBV5-1 and TRBJ1-2 proteins, is KAGVTQTPRYLIKTRGQQVTLSCSPISGHRSVSWYQQTPGQGLQFLFEYFSETQRNKGNFPGRFSGRQFSNSRSEMNVSTLELGDSALYLCASSLAQGLYGYTFGSGTRLTVV.